The TCR beta chain described here comes from a study of blood T cells in healthy people across ages (dated by TCRdb to the mid-2010s). The study in broad terms: In model experiments, template switching captured about one uniquely barcoded TCR beta cDNA molecule for every two T cells. Using deep sequencing normalized with unique cDNA molecular identifiers, the study measured how TCR beta repertoire diversity changes with age. Four age groups were formed from the donors: young (average 16 years), middle-aged (roughly 38), aged (approximately 60) and long-lived (roughly 88). To avoid experimental bias, donors of different ages were spread randomly across the sequencing lanes. For two donors (one aged 18 to 30 and one aged 80 or older), the study analyzed two additional independent replicas of 1 million unique cDNA reads from the same blood draw. The research as a whole found: Observed TCR beta diversity correlated strongly with the percentage of naive T cells measured by flow cytometry. Estimates of total diversity based on one million sequenced T cells were considered lower bounds and underestimates. Observed TCR beta diversity per million T cells fell roughly linearly with age, and a significant reduction was already apparent by age roughly 40. Compared with the aged group, the long-lived group had more naive CD4+ T cells, fewer expanded clones and increased TCR diversity, a pattern suggesting age selection. Since profiling was done on bulk unsorted PBMCs, naive and antigen-experienced compartments could not be conclusively compared. The CMV infection status of donors was not known, potentially confounding age-related changes in expanded clonotypes.

The 39 donors, aged about 6 to 95 years, were systemically healthy Caucasian individuals from Russia. Each donor gave 8 to 10 milliliters of peripheral blood, collected into EDTA-treated Vacutainer tubes. Ficoll-Paque density-gradient centrifugation was used to isolate PBMCs, with at least 6.5 million per sample. Total RNA was extracted from PBMCs with Trizol reagent, with at least 6 micrograms obtained per sample. For every donor, flow cytometry on a PBMC aliquot measured the percentage of naive CD45RAhigh/CD27high T cells. The library was prepared using 5' RACE. Sequencing was performed on an Illumina HiSeq 2500. The second PCR ran for roughly 6 to 11 cycles and used a J-beta primer mix along with a sample-barcoded 5' primer. A template-switch 5' adaptor carrying 12 random nucleotides introduced a unique molecular identifier onto each TCR beta cDNA molecule. Each sample yielded at least 3 million CDR3-containing paired-end reads. First-strand cDNA synthesis was performed from all RNA using the Mint cDNA synthesis kit, with priming by a TRBC-specific oligonucleotide. All cDNA was treated with uracil-DNA glycosylase and then went through a first 18-cycle PCR with the universal primers M1SS and BC2_uni_R. Per the source publication's procedure: Normalization of each sample was performed by random selection of 1 million high-quality reads, each carrying a distinct molecular identifier. Reads with shared molecular identifiers were discarded instead of being binned into consensus sequences. MiTCR, run with a Q25 quality threshold and the strictest error-elimination algorithm, handled CDR3 identification, clonotype clustering and error correction. A nonparametric unseen species model with Euler transformation was used to estimate lower-bound total TCR beta diversity. The public reads were quality trimmed at Q25 with fastp and then assembled into clones with MiXCR by TCRdb, keeping productive beta chains. Rows merge per CDR3 protein into single entries with the most common DNA and genes. These V and J calls derive from TCRdb rather than the authors' analysis. For this sample the table gives 600,000 to 850,000 distinct CDR3 sequences, of which approximately 39% were detected only once. The top ten constitute about 20% of the sample.

This clonotype was recorded a few times. Its binding antigen is unknown. One base away there is no much larger clone; base qualities are not given. The sample was blood. The origin of this receptor is a woman aged 55-75 years in good health.

The CDR3 corresponds to CASRDRGHYGYTF. In nucleotides, the sequence is TGTGCCAGCAGAGACAGGGGGCACTATGGCTACACCTTC. Recombination linked TRBV7-2 to TRBJ1-2, and 10 junctional nucleotides match TRBD1. From the germline V gene, CDR1 is SGHTA and CDR2 is FQGNSA. Counted from cysteine to phenylalanine, this CDR3 has 13 amino acids. Here the CDR3 DNA is all that survives: 39 bases in frame from base 1. After removal of 6 bases from V and 3 bases from J, the junction retains 1 base not matched to a gene.